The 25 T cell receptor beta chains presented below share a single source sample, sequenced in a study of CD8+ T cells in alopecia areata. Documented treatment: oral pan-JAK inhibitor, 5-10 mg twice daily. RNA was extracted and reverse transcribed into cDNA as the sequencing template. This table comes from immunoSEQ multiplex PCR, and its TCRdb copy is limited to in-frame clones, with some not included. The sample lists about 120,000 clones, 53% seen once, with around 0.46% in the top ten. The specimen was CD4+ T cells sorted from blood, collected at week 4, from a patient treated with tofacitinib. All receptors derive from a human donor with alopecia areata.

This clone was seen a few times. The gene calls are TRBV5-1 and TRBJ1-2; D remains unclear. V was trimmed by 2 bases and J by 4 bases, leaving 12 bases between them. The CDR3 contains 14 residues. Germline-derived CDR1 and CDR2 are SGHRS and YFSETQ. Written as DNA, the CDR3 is TGCGCCAGCAGCTTTGAGGCATCCCTCTATGGCTACACCTTC. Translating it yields CASSFEASLYGYTF.

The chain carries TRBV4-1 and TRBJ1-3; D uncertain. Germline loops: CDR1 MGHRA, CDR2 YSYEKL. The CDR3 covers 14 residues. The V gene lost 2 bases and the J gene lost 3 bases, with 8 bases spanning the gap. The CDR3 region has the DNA TGCGCCAGCAGCCAAAAAGGAGTTGGAAACACCATATATTTT. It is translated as CASSQKGVGNTIYF.

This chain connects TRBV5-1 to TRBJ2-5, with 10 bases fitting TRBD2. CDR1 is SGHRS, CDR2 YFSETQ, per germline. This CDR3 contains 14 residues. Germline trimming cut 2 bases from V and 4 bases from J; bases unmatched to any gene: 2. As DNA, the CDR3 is TGCGCCAGCAGCTTCGGACTAGCGGCAGAGACCCAGTACTTC. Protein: CASSFGLAAETQYF.

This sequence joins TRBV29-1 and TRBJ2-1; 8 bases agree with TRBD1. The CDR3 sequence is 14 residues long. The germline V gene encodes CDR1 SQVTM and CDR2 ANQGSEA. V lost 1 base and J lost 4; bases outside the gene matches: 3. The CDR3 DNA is TGCAGCGTTGAAGCCTGGACAGGGTACAATGAGCAGTTCTTC. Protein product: CSVEAWTGYNEQFF.

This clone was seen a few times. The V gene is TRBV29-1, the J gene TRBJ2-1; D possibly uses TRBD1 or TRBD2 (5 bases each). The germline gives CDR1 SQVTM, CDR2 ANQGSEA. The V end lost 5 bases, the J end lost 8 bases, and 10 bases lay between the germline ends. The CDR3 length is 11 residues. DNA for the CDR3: TGCAGCGTTTCCGGGACGGATGAGCAGTTCTTC. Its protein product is CSVSGTDEQFF.

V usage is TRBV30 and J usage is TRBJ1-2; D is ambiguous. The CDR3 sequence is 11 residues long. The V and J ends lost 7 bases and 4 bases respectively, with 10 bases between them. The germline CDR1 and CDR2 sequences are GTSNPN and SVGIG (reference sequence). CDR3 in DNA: TGTGCCTTAAGGGCCGCCTATGGCTACACCTTC. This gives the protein CALRAAYGYTF.

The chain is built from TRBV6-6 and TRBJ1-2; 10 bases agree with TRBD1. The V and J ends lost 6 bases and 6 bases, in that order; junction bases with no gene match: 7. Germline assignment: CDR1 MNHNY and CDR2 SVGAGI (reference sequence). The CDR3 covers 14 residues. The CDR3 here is CASRTGTGADGYTF. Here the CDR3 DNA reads TGTGCCAGCAGGACCGGGACAGGGGCCGATGGCTACACCTTC.

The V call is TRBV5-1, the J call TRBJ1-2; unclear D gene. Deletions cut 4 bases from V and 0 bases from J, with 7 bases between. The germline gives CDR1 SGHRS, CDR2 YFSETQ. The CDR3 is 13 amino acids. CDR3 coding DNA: TGCGCCAGCAGCACGGAGACTAACTATGGCTACACCTTC. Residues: CASSTETNYGYTF.

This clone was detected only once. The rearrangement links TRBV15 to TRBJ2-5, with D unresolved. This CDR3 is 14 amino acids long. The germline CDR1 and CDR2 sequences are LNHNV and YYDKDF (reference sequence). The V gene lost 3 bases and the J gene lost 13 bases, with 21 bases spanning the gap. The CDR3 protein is CATSSQSLTGLLYF. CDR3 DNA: TGTGCCACCAGCAGCCAGAGCCTTACCGGGCTTCTGTACTTC.

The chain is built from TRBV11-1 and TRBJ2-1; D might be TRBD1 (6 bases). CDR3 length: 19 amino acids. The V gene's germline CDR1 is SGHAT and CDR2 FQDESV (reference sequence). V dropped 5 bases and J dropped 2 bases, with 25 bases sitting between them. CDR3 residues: CASSKGSWGRGPPYNEQFF. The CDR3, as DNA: TGTGCCAGCAGCAAAGGGTCGTGGGGCAGGGGCCCGCCCTACAATGAGCAGTTCTTC.

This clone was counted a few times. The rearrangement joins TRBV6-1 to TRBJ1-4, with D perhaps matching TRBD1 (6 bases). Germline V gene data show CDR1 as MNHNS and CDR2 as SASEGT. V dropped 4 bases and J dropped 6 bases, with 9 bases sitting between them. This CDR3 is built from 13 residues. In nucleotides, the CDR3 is TGTGCCAGCAGTGGTAACAGGGATGAAAAACTGTTTTTT. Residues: CASSGNRDEKLFF.

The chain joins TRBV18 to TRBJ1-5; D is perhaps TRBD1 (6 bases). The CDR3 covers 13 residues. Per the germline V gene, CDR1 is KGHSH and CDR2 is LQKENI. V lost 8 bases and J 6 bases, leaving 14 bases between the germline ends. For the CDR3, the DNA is TGTGCCAGCCGACAGGATTTGGGTCAGCCCCAGCATTTT. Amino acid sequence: CASRQDLGQPQHF.

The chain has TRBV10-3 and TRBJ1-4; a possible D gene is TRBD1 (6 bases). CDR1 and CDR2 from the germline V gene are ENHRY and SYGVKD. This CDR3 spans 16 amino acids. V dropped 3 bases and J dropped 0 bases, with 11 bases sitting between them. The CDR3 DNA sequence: TGTGCCATCAGTGATATGGCAGGGGCAACTAATGAAAAACTGTTTTTT. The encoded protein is CAISDMAGATNEKLFF.

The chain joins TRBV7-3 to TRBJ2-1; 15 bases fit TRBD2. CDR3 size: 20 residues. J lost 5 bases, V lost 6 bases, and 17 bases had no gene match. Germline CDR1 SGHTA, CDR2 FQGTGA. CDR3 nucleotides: TGTGCCAGCAGTTTCAGGGGACTAGCGGGGGGCCGCACCACTGACAATGAGCAGTTCTTC. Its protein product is CASSFRGLAGGRTTDNEQFF.

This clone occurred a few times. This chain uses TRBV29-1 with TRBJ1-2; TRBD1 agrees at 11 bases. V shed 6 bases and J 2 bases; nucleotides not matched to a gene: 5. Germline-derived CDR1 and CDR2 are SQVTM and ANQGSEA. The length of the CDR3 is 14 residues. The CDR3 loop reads CSVNRDRGNYGYTF. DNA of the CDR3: TGCAGCGTCAACCGGGACAGGGGGAACTATGGCTACACCTTC.

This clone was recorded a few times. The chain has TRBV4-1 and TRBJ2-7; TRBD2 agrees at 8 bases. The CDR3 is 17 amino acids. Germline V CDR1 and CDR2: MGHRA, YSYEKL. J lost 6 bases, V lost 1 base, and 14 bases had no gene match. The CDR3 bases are TGCGCCAGCAGCCAAGCCTACCATAGCGGGATGGGCGGCGAGCAGTACTTC. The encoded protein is CASSQAYHSGMGGEQYF.

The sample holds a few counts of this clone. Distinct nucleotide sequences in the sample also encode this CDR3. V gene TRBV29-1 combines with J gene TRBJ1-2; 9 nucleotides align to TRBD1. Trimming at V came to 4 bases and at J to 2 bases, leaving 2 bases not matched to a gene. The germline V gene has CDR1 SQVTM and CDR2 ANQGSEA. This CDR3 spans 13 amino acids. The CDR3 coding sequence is TGCAGCGTTGGAGGGACAGGGAACTATGGCTACACCTTC. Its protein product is CSVGGTGNYGYTF.

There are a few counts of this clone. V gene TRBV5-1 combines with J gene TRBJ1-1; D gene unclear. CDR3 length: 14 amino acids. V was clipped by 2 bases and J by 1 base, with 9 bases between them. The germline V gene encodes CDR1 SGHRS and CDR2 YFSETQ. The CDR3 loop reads CASSFLDKNTEAFF. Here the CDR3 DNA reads TGCGCCAGCAGCTTTTTAGACAAGAACACTGAAGCTTTCTTT.

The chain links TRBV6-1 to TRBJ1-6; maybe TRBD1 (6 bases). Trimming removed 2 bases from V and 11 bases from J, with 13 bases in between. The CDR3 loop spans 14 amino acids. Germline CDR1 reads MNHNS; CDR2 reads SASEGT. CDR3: CASSESGRGPPLHF. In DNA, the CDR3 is TGTGCCAGCAGTGAATCTGGCAGGGGACCACCCCTCCACTTT.

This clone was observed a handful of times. The CDR3 DNA sequence: TGTGCCAGTAGTATGGACTCCTACGAGCAGTACTTC. Protein: CASSMDSYEQYF. The genes are TRBV19 and TRBJ2-7, with D uncertain. The V end lost 3 bases, the J end lost 0 bases, and 3 bases lay between the germline ends. The CDR3 totals 12 residues. CDR1 is LNHDA and CDR2 is SQIVND in the germline V gene (reference sequence).

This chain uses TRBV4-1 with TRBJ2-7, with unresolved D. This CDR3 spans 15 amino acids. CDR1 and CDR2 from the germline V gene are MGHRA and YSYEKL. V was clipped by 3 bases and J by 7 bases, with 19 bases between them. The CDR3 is CASSQPTGLPWEQYF. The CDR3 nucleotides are TGCGCCAGCAGCCAGCCAACCGGGCTCCCTTGGGAGCAGTACTTC.

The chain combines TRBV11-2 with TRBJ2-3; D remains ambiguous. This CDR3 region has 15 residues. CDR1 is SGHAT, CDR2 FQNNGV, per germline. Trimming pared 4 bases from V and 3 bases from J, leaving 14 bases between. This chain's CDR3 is CASSSGSLGTDTQYF. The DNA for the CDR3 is TGTGCCAGCAGCTCCGGGTCCCTTGGTACAGATACGCAGTATTTT.

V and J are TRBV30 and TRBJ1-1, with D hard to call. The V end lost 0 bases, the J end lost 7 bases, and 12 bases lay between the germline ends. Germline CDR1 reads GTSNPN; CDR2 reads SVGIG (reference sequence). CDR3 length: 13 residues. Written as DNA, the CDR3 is TGTGCCTGGAGTGTACGACCTGAGGGTGAAGCTTTCTTT. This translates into CAWSVRPEGEAFF.

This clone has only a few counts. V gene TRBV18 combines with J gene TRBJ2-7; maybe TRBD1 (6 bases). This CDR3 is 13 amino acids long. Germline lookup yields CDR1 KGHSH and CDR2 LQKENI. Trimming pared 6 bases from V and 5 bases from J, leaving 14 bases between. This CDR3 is CASSLTGYDEQYF. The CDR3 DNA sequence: TGTGCCAGCTCGTTAACAGGGTACGACGAGCAGTACTTC.

CDR3 sequence (DNA): TGCAGCGCCCGGGAAGGAGACTATGGCTACACCTTC. Amino acid sequence: CSAREGDYGYTF. This chain links TRBV29-1 with TRBJ1-2; no reliable D call. Germline CDR1 reads SQVTM; CDR2 reads ANQGSEA. Deletions cut 7 bases from V and 3 bases from J, with 12 bases between. The CDR3 is made up of 12 amino acids.